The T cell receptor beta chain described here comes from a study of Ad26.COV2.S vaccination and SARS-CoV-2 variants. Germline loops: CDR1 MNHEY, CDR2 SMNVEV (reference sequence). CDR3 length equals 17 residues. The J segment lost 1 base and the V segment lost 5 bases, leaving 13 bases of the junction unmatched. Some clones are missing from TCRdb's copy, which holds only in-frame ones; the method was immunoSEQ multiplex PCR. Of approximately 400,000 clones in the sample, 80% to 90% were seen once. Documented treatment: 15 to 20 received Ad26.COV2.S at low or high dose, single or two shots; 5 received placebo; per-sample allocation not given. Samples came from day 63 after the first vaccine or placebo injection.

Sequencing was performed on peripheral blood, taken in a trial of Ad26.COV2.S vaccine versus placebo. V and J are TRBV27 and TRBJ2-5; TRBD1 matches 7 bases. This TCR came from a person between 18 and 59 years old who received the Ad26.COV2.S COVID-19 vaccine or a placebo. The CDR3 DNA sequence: TGTGCCAGCAGTCCTCTGTCCGGGACAGCCTTCCAAGAGACCCAGTACTTC. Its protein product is CASSPLSGTAFQETQYF.